Listed here are 8 T cell receptor beta chains from one sample, sequenced in a study of blood T cell repertoires in COVID-19. This table comes from immunoSEQ multiplex PCR, and its TCRdb copy is limited to in-frame clones, with some not included. The sample holds around 190,000 clones, around 86% seen once. What was sequenced was peripheral blood. The source is a woman in her 70s with COVID-19, enrolled during active disease.

This rearrangement joins TRBV10-3 to TRBJ1-5; weak D call: TRBD1 (6 bases). Germline CDR1 is ENHRY and CDR2 is SYGVKD. The CDR3 covers 14 residues. V was cut by 8 bases and J by 7 bases, with 18 bases left in between. CDR3 sequence (DNA): TGTGCCATCGCAGGGGACCAATTCATCCAGCCCCAGCATTTT. Translation: CAIAGDQFIQPQHF.

The CDR3 loop reads CASMAGTSEQYF. DNA for the CDR3: TGTGCCAGCATGGCGGGAACAAGCGAGCAGTACTTC. The rearrangement links TRBV6-5 to TRBJ2-7, with a tentative D call TRBD2 (6 bases). Germline V gene sequence: CDR1 MNHEY, CDR2 SVGAGI. Between the trimmed V and J ends, which lost 7 bases and 6 bases, there was a span of 13 bases. This CDR3 has 12 amino acids.

V is TRBV27 and J is TRBJ2-1, with no clear D. The germline V and J ends were trimmed by 4 bases and 3 bases, with 7 bases remaining between them. CDR1 and CDR2 (germline): MNHEY, SMNVEV (reference sequence). The CDR3 covers 13 residues. CDR3 sequence: CASSSRLYNEQFF. Written as DNA, the CDR3 is TGTGCCAGCAGTTCCAGACTCTACAATGAGCAGTTCTTC.

This chain connects TRBV27 to TRBJ2-7; D is perhaps TRBD2 (5 bases). Germline values: CDR1 MNHEY, CDR2 SMNVEV (reference sequence). The CDR3 covers 15 residues. V dropped 6 bases and J dropped 2 bases, with 17 bases sitting between them. The CDR3: CASSAGLFKAYEQYF. As DNA, the CDR3 is TGTGCCAGCAGCGCAGGACTGTTCAAGGCCTACGAGCAGTACTTC.

This chain uses TRBV20-1 with TRBJ2-4; D is perhaps TRBD2 (5 bases). The ends were cut back, 3 bases at V and 0 bases at J, with 12 bases in the middle. Germline loops: CDR1 DFQATT, CDR2 SNEGSKA (reference sequence). The CDR3 is 15 residues long. The CDR3, as DNA: TGCAGTGCTAGTTACGGAGGAATAGCCAAAAACATTCAGTACTTC. It encodes CSASYGGIAKNIQYF.

The rearrangement uses TRBV3-1 (or the pseudogene TRBV3-2) and TRBJ1-2, with a tentative D call TRBD1 (5 bases). Germline assignment: CDR1 LGHDT and CDR2 YNNKEL (reference sequence). V lost 4 bases and J lost 7, with 16 bases in between. CDR3 length: 14 amino acids. CDR3 region: CASSRSGAGRGYTF. The CDR3 coding sequence is TGTGCCAGCAGCCGAAGCGGGGCTGGACGTGGCTACACCTTC.

A note on this clone: Other DNA sequences in this specimen translate into the identical CDR3. The J gene is TRBJ1-5, the V gene TRBV5-6; 8 nucleotides match TRBD1. J gave up 0 bases and V 1 base, and 0 bases lay outside the gene matches. CDR3 length equals 15 residues. CDR1 and CDR2 (germline): SGHDT, YYEEEE. DNA of the CDR3: TGTGCCAGCAGCTTGCAGGGGGCTAGCAATCAGCCCCAGCATTTT. This gives the protein CASSLQGASNQPQHF.

The chain is built from TRBV9 and TRBJ2-1; 10 bases agree with TRBD1. V lost 7 bases, J lost 4 bases, and 5 bases stayed unmatched. The germline gives CDR1 SGDLS, CDR2 YYNGEE. The CDR3 runs to 14 residues. The CDR3 DNA follows: TGTGCCAGCTCCCGGGACAGGGGTTACAATGAGCAGTTCTTC. It specifies CASSRDRGYNEQFF.